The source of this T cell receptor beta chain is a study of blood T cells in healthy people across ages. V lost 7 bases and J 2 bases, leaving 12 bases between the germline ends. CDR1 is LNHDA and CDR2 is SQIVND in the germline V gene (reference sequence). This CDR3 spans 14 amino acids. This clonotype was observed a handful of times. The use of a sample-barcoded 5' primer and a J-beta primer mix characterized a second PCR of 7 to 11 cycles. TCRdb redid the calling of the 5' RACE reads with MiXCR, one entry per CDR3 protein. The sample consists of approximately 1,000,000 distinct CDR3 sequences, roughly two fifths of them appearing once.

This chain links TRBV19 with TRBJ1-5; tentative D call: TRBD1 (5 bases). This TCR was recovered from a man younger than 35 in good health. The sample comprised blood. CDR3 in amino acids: CASKAGEGNQPQHF. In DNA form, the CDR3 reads TGTGCCAGTAAGGCGGGGGAGGGCAATCAGCCCCAGCATTTT. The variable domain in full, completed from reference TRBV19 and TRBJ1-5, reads DGGITQSPKYLFRKEGQNVTLSCEQNLNHDAMYWYRQDPGQGLRLIYYSQIVNDFQKGDIAEGYSVSREKKESFPLTVTSAQKNPTAFYLCASKAGEGNQPQHFGDGTRLSIL.